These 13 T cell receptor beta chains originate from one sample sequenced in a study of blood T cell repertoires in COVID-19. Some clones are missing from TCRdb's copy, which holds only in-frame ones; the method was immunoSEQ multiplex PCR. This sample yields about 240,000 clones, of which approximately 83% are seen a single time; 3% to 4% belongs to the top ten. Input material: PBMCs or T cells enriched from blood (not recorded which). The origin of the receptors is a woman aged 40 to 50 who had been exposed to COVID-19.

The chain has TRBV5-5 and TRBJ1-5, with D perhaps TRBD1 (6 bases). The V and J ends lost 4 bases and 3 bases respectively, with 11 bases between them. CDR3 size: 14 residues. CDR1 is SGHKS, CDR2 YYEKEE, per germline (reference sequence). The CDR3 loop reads CASSPYRDNQPQHF. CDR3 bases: TGTGCCAGCAGCCCCTACAGGGACAATCAGCCCCAGCATTTT.

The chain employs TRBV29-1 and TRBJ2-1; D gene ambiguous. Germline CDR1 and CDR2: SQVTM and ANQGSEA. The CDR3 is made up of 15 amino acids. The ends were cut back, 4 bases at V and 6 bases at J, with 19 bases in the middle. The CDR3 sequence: CSVAGVWKAGNEQFF. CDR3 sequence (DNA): TGCAGCGTTGCTGGAGTGTGGAAGGCCGGCAATGAGCAGTTCTTC.

DNA for the CDR3: TGCGCCAGCAGCTTTGGAGATGTCCACGAGCAGTACTTC. This codes for CASSFGDVHEQYF. The chain employs TRBV5-1 and TRBJ2-7; D is undetermined. Germline CDR1 is SGHRS and CDR2 is YFSETQ. V lost 2 bases, J lost 5 bases, and 11 bases lay in between. CDR3 length: 13 residues.

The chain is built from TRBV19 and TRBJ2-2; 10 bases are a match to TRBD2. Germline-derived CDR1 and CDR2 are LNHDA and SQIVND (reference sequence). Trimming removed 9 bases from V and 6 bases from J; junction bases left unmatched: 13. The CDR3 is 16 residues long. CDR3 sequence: CASPRGAGGVAGELFF. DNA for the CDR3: TGTGCCAGCCCTCGGGGAGCGGGGGGGGTCGCCGGGGAGCTGTTTTTT.

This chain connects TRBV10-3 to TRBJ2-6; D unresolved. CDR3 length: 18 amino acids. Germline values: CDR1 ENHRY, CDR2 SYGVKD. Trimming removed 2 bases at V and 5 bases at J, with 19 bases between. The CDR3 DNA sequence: TGTGCCATCAGTGAGACCCCCCGGTACGGGTTGAGGGCCAACGTCCTGACTTTC. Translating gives CAISETPRYGLRANVLTF.

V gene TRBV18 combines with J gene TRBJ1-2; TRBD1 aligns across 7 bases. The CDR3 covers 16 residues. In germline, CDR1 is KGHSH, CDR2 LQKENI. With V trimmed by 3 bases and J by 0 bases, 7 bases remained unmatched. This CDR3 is CASSPPGQLANYGYTF. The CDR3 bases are TGTGCCAGCTCACCGCCGGGACAGCTCGCTAACTATGGCTACACCTTC.

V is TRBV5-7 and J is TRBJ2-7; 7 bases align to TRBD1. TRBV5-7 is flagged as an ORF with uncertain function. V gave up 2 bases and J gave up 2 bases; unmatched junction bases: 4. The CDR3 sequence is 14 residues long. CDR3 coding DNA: TGTGCCAGCAGCTTCGGGACAGTCCCCTACGAGCAGTACTTC. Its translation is CASSFGTVPYEQYF.

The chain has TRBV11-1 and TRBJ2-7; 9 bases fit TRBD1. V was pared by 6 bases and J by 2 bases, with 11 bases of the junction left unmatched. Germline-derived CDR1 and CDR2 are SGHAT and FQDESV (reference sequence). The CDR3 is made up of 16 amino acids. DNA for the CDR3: TGTGCCAGCAGTCGAAGAACAGGGGGCAAAACCTACGAGCAGTACTTC. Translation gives CASSRRTGGKTYEQYF.

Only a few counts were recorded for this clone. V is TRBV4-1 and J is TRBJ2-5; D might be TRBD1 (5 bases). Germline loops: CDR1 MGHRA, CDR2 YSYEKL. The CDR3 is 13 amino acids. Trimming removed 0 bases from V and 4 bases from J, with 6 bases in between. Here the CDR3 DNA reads TGCGCCAGCAGCCAAGAGCAGGGAGAGACCCAGTACTTC. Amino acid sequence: CASSQEQGETQYF.

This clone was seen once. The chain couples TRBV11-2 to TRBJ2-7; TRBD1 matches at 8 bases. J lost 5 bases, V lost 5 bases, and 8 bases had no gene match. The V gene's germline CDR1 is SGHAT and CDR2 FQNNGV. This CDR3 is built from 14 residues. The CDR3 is CASSEVDRANEQYF. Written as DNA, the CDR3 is TGTGCCAGCAGCGAAGTGGACAGGGCCAACGAGCAGTACTTC. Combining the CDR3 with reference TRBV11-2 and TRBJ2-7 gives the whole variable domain EAGVAQSPRYKIIEKRQSVAFWCNPISGHATLYWYQQILGQGPKLLIQFQNNGVVDDSQLPKDRFSAERLKGVDSTLKIQPAKLEDSAVYLCASSEVDRANEQYFGPGTRLTVT.

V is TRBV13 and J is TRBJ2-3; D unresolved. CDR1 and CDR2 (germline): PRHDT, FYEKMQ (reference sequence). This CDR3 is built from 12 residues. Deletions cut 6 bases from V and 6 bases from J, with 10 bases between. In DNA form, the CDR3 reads TGTGCCAGCAGTCTCGACGGGGATACGCAGTATTTT. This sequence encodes CASSLDGDTQYF. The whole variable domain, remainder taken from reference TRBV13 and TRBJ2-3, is AAGVIQSPRHLIKEKRETATLKCYPIPRHDTVYWYQQGPGQDPQFLISFYEKMQSDKGSIPDRFSAQQFSDYHSELNMSSLELGDSALYFCASSLDGDTQYFGPGTRLTVL.

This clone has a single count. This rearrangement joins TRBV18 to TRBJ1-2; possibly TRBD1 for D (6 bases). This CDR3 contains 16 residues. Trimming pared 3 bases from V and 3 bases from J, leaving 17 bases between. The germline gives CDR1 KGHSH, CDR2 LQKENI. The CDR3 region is CASSPAQGGSDYGYTF. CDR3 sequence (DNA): TGTGCCAGCTCACCGGCACAGGGTGGTAGTGACTATGGCTACACCTTC.

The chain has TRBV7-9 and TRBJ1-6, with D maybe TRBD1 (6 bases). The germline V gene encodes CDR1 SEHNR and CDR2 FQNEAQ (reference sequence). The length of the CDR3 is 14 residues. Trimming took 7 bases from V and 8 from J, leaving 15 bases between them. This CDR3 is CASTQQGRDSPLHF. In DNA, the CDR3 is TGTGCCAGCACCCAACAGGGCAGGGATTCACCCCTCCACTTT.